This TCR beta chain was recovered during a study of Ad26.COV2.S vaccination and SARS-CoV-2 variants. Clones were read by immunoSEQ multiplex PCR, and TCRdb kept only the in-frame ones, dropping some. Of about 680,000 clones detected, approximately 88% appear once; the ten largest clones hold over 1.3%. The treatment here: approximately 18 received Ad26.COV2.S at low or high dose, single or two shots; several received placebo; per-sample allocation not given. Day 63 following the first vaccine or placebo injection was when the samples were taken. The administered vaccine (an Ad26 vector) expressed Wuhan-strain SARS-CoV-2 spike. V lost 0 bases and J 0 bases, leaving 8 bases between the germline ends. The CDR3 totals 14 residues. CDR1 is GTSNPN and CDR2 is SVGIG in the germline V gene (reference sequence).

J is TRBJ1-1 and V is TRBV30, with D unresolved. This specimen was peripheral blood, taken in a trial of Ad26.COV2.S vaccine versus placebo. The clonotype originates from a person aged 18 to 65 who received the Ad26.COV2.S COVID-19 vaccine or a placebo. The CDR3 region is CAWSVGVLNTEAFF. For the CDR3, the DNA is TGTGCCTGGAGTGTTGGGGTCTTGAACACTGAAGCTTTCTTT.